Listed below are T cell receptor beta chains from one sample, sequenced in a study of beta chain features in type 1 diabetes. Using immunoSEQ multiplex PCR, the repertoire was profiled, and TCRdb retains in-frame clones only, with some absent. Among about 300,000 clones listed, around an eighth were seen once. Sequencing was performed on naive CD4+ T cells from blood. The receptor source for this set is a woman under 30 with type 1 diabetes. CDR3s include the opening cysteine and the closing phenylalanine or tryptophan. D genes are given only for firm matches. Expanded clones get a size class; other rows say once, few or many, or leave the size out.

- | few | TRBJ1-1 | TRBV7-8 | TGTGCCAGCAGCTTATCAGGAAACACTGAAGCTTTCTTT | CASSLSGNTEAFF
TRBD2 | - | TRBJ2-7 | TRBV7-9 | TGTGCCAGCAGCTTAGCGGCGGGAGGCGAGCAGTACTTC | CASSLAAGGEQYF
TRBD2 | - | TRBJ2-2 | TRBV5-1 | TGCGCCAGCAGCCCCCCGGGAGGGCACGGGACCGGGGAGCTGTTTTTT | CASSPPGGHGTGELFF
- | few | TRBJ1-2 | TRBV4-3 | TGCGCCAGCAGCCAAGACATACAACCCGGGATTTCAAAAGGGTATGGCTACACCTTC | CASSQDIQPGISKGYGYTF
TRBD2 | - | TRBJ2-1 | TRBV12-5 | TGTGCTAGTGGCCACACTAGCGGGTCCTACAATGAGCAGTTCTTC | CASGHTSGSYNEQFF
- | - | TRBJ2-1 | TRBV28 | TGTGCCAGCAGTCCGGCCCGAGCGGAAGGCTACAATGAGCAGTTCTTC | CASSPARAEGYNEQFF
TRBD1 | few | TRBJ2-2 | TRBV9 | TGTGCCAGCAGCGTAGGCAGGGGGCGCATCACCGGGGAGCTGTTTTTT | CASSVGRGRITGELFF
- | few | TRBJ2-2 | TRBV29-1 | TGCAGCGTAGCCAGGGGAGTAGGGACCGGGGAGCTGTTTTTT | CSVARGVGTGELFF
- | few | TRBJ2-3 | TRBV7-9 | TGTGCCACCACTAGCCGGGACAGAAGCACAGATACGCAGTATTTT | CATTSRDRSTDTQYF
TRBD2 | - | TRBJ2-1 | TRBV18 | TGTGCCAGCTCACCCGGACTAGCGGCCTCCTACAATGAGCAGTTCTTC | CASSPGLAASYNEQFF
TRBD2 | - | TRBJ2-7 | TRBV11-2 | TGTGCCAGCAGCTTAGATCTCGGACTAGCAGCCAACGAGCAGTACTTC | CASSLDLGLAANEQYF
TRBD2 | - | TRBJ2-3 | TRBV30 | TGTGCCTGGAGTGAGGGACTACGCACAGATACGCAGTATTTT | CAWSEGLRTDTQYF
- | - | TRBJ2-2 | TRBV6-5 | TGTGCCAGCAGTTACCCTGGGGCAGCGGGTTGGGAGCTGTTTTTT | CASSYPGAAGWELFF
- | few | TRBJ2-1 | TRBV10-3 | TGTGCCATCAGACCCCGGGACATGGGGCCGGGGATCTTC | CAIRPRDMGPGIF
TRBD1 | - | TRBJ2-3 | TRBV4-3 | TGCGCCAGCAGCCTTAGACAATTCCGGGACAGCCGGACAGATACGCAGTATTTT | CASSLRQFRDSRTDTQYF
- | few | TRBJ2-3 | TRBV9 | TGTGCCAGCAGCCCAAGGGCCCGACTAGACACAGATACGCAGTATTTT | CASSPRARLDTDTQYF
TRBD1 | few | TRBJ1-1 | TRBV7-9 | TGTGCCAGCAGCTTACAGGGGGCAGGAACTGAAGCTTTCTTT | CASSLQGAGTEAFF
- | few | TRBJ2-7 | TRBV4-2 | TGTGCCAGCAGCCGGACAAGCTCCTACGAGCAGTACTTC | CASSRTSSYEQYF
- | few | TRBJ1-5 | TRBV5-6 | TGTGCCAGCAGCTTGTGGGGGGTAGGGCCCCAGCATTTT | CASSLWGVGPQHF
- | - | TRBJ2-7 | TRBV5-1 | TGCGCCAGCAGCCCGCCTAAGCCGAAGGGGGACGAGCAGTACTTC | CASSPPKPKGDEQYF
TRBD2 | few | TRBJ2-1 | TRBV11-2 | TGTGCCAGCAGCTTAGATATTAGCGGGAGACGTGAGCAGTTCTTC | CASSLDISGRREQFF
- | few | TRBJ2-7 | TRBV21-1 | TGTGCCAGCAGGGGACTAGCGGAAACCTCCTACGAGCAGTACTTC | CASRGLAETSYEQYF
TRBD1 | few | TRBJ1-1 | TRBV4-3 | TGCGCCAGCAGCCCAGGATCGGGACAGGGGTTTTTTGGCACTGAAGCTTTCTTT | CASSPGSGQGFFGTEAFF
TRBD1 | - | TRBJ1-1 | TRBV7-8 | TGTGCCAGCAGCCAGGGGGCTCCCCTGGACACTGAAGCTTTCTTT | CASSQGAPLDTEAFF
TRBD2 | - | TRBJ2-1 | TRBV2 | TGTGCCAGCAGTGGACTAGCGGGAGGAAACAATGAGCAGTTCTTC | CASSGLAGGNNEQFF
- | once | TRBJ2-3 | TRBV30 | TGTGCCTGGAGTGTACTTAGCCCCCCCCCGGATACGCAGTATTTT | CAWSVLSPPPDTQYF
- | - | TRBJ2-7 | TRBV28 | TGTGCCAGCAGTTTTAGCTCCTACGAGCAGTACTTC | CASSFSSYEQYF
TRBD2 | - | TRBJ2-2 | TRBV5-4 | TGTGCCAGCAGCTTGGTGGCGGGAGGGAACACCGGGGAGCTGTTTTTT | CASSLVAGGNTGELFF
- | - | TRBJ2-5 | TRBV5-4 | TGTGCCAGCAGCTACCCGACAGTTCAAGAGACCCAGTACTTC | CASSYPTVQETQYF
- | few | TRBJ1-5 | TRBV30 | TGTGCCTGGAGTGTAGGACTACTCGGCAATCAGCCCCAGCATTTT | CAWSVGLLGNQPQHF
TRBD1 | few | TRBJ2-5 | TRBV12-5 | TGTGCTAGTGGTCCAGGGGGCAGGGAGACCCAGTACTTC | CASGPGGRETQYF
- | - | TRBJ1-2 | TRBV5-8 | TGTGCCAGCAGACAGACTAACTATGGCTACACCTTC | CASRQTNYGYTF
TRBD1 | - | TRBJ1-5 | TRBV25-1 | TGTGCCAGCAGTGAACCAGGGGGGAGCAATCAGCCCCAGCATTTT | CASSEPGGSNQPQHF
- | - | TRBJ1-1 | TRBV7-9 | TGTGCCAGCAGCTTATTCGCAGGGCTAAACACTGAAGCTTTCTTT | CASSLFAGLNTEAFF
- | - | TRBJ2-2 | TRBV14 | TGTGCCAGCAGCCGCTCGACAGTCTCATCGACCGGGGAGCTGTTTTTT | CASSRSTVSSTGELFF
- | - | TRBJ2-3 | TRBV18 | TGTGCCAGCTCCCAGCAGGGAACAGATACGCAGTATTTT | CASSQQGTDTQYF
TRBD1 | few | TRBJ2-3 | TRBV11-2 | TGTGCCAGCAGCTTTAGGACAGGACCAAGCACAGATACGCAGTATTTT | CASSFRTGPSTDTQYF
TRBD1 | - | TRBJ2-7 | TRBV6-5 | TGTGCCAGCAGTACAACCGGGACAGGGGGATACGAGCAGTACTTC | CASSTTGTGGYEQYF
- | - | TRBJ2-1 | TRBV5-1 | TGCGCCAGCAGTGCAAATCAGGGGGGTGCTAACAATGAGCAGTTCTTC | CASSANQGGANNEQFF
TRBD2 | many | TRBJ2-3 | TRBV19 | TGTGCCAGTAAGCTAGCGGGAGTGGTTGATACGCAGTATTTT | CASKLAGVVDTQYF
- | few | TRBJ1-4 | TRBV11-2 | TGTGCCAGCAGCTTAAGGGACGAACACGGGAGAAAACTGTTTTTT | CASSLRDEHGRKLFF
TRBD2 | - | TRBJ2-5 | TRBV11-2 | TGTGCCAGCAGCCCACGGACTAGTGGGGAGACCCAGTACTTC | CASSPRTSGETQYF
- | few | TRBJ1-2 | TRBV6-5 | TGTGCCAGCAGTTACTCGACACCGCGGGAATATGGCTACACCTTC | CASSYSTPREYGYTF
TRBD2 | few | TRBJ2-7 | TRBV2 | TGTGCCAGCAGTGAGGGGACTAGCGGGAGGGCCGCGTACTTC | CASSEGTSGRAAYF
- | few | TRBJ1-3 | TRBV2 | TGTGCCAGCAGCCAAGAGGGTGGAAACACCATATATTTT | CASSQEGGNTIYF
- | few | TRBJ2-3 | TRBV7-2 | TGTGCCAGCAGCACCCGGGGTAGCACAGATACGCAGTATTTT | CASSTRGSTDTQYF
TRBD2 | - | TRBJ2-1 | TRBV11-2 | TGTGCCAGCAGCTTAGATCTTGGACTAGCGGGTTACAATGAGCAGTTCTTC | CASSLDLGLAGYNEQFF
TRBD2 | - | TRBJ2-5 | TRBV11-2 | TGTGCCAGCAGCTTAGGGGCTAGCGGAGCGCAAGAGACCCAGTACTTC | CASSLGASGAQETQYF